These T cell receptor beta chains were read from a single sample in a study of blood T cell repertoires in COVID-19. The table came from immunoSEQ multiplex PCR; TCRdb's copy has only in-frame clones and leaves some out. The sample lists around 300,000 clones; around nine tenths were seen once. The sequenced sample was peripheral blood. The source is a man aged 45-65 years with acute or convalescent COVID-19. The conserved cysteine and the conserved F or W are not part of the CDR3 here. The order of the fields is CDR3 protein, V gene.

CDR3aa: ASSAASGGQETQY; v_gene: TRBV10-1
CDR3aa: ASSQDRGTLREQY; v_gene: TRBV3-1/TRBV3-2
CDR3aa: ASRGDRDSNPNYGYT; v_gene: TRBV19
CDR3aa: ASSPLGGPVGEKLF; v_gene: TRBV19
CDR3aa: ASSRGERQGSVAF; v_gene: TRBV4-1
CDR3aa: ATSRAGGATNEKLF; v_gene: TRBV15
CDR3aa: ASSMTVLYGYT; v_gene: TRBV19
CDR3aa: ASRRAENQPQH; v_gene: TRBV12-3/TRBV12-4
CDR3aa: ASSSFSKIVYGYT; v_gene: TRBV5-4
CDR3aa: ASSDLASGANVLT; v_gene: TRBV5-1
CDR3aa: AWRATGQIYNEQF; v_gene: TRBV30